These T cell receptor beta chains were read from a single sample in a study of cytomegalovirus exposure and HLA in healthy donors. TCRdb keeps only in-frame clones here, not all; method: immunoSEQ multiplex PCR. The table has roughly 200,000 clones, 87% seen once. Sequencing input: PBMCs. These receptors came from a young man in good health and CMV-seronegative. CDR3s include the opening cysteine and the closing phenylalanine or tryptophan. The order of the fields is V gene, D gene, J gene, clone size, CDR3 protein, CDR3 DNA. The D gene is left open where the match is weak. Size tells how often a clone was seen (once, few, many) or the class of an expanded clone, and some rows leave it out.

TRBV10-1	NA	TRBJ2-2	once	CASSSGENTGELFF	TGCGCCAGCAGTTCCGGGGAGAACACCGGGGAGCTGTTTTTT
TRBV25-1	TRBD1	TRBJ2-5	NA	CASGTGIETQYF	TGTGCCAGCGGGACAGGGATTGAGACCCAGTACTTC
TRBV28	TRBD2	TRBJ2-1	NA	CASSSPSGSWNEQFF	TGTGCCAGCAGTTCCCCAAGCGGGAGTTGGAATGAGCAGTTCTTC
TRBV7-9	NA	TRBJ1-4	NA	CASSLVSTAGEKLFF	TGTGCCAGCAGCTTAGTCTCGACAGCGGGTGAAAAACTGTTTTTT
TRBV2	NA	TRBJ1-6	NA	CASSENRESPLHF	TGTGCCAGCAGTGAGAACAGGGAATCACCCCTCCACTTT
TRBV9	NA	TRBJ1-2	NA	CASSQTGHYGYTF	TGTGCCAGCAGCCAGACAGGCCACTATGGCTACACCTTC
TRBV7-9	TRBD1	TRBJ1-2	NA	CASMGDRGNFYGYTF	TGTGCCAGCATGGGGGACAGGGGTAATTTCTATGGCTACACCTTC
TRBV29-1	NA	TRBJ2-7	NA	CSVEGVATREQYF	TGCAGCGTTGAAGGTGTGGCGACTCGGGAGCAGTACTTC
TRBV7-6	NA	TRBJ1-6	NA	CASSLAPGSGVDNSPLHF	TGTGCCAGCAGCTTAGCCCCGGGGTCAGGGGTAGACAATTCACCCCTCCACTTT
TRBV28	TRBD1	TRBJ2-7	once	CASRTGGPYEQYF	TGTGCCAGCAGGACAGGGGGCCCCTACGAGCAGTACTTC
TRBV4-2	TRBD2	TRBJ2-5	once	CASSQEGAGGVRETQYF	TGTGCCAGCAGCCAGGAAGGAGCGGGAGGTGTGCGAGAGACCCAGTACTTC
TRBV4-1	TRBD2	TRBJ2-7	NA	CASSPSGMAGAVYEQYF	TGCGCCAGCAGCCCCTCGGGGATGGCGGGAGCAGTCTACGAGCAGTACTTC
TRBV7-2	TRBD2	TRBJ2-2	once	CASSLPSGISTGELFF	TGTGCCAGCAGCTTACCTAGCGGGATTTCCACCGGGGAGCTGTTTTTT
TRBV27	TRBD2	TRBJ2-5	NA	CASRHHGVAGGEGLETQYF	TGTGCCAGCAGACATCACGGGGTTGCGGGGGGTGAAGGCCTAGAGACCCAGTACTTC
TRBV6-4	TRBD1	TRBJ2-7	NA	CASSPGTGGPYEQYF	TGTGCCAGCAGCCCCGGGACAGGGGGACCCTACGAGCAGTACTTC
TRBV6-5	TRBD2	TRBJ2-3	NA	CASRGLARTDTQYF	TGTGCCAGCAGAGGACTAGCGCGCACAGATACGCAGTATTTT
TRBV5-1	NA	TRBJ1-3	once	CASSLQGSGNTIYF	TGCGCCAGCAGCTTACAGGGCTCTGGAAACACCATATATTTT